A selection of T cell receptor beta chains follows, all from one sample in a study of T cells in Graves' hyperthyroidism and ophthalmopathy. TCRdb re-derived calls from the multiplex PCR reads in MiXCR, one entry per CDR3 protein. Of about 500,000 distinct CDR3 sequences in the sample, 16% are singletons; the top ten hold around 19%. The specimen sequenced was blood. All receptors derive from a woman younger than 35 with Graves' hyperthyroidism. The CDR3 runs from the conserved cysteine through the conserved F or W. D genes are given only for firm matches. Expanded clones get a size class; other rows say once, few or many, or leave the size out.

V gene	J gene	clone size	D gene	CDR3 protein	CDR3 DNA
TRBV10-2	TRBJ1-5	few	.	CASSEIGISQPQHF	TGCGCCAGCAGTGAGATCGGGATCAGTCAGCCCCAGCATTTT
TRBV7-6	TRBJ1-2	few	TRBD1	CASSPEPGQGYGYTF	TGTGCCAGCAGCCCCGAACCGGGACAGGGTTATGGCTACACCTTC
TRBV2	TRBJ2-1	many	.	CASSERGISYNEQFF	TGTGCCAGCAGTGAAAGAGGGATCTCCTACAATGAGCAGTTCTTC
TRBV6-6	TRBJ1-6	few	.	CASSYSIAATSPLHF	TGTGCCAGCAGTTACTCGATTGCAGCCACCTCACCCCTCCACTTT
TRBV4-2	TRBJ2-1	few	TRBD2	CASSQDYEGSAAGGSGEQFF	TGTGCCAGCAGCCAAGATTATGAGGGTTCGGCGGCGGGAGGTTCGGGTGAGCAGTTCTTC
TRBV10-3	TRBJ2-1	many	.	CAISGVDNEQFF	TGTGCCATCAGTGGGGTGGACAATGAGCAGTTCTTC
TRBV20-1	TRBJ2-3	many	.	CSATVSTDTQYF	TGCAGTGCTACGGTTTCAACGGATACGCAGTATTTT
TRBV6-1	TRBJ1-1	many	.	CASSEALDKRDAFF	TGTGCCAGCAGTGAAGCGCTTGACAAGAGAGATGCTTTCTTT
TRBV11-2	TRBJ2-6	.	.	CASSQTDSTGANVLTF	TGTGCCAGCAGCCAAACCGACAGCACTGGGGCCAACGTCCTGACTTTC
TRBV15	TRBJ2-5	.	TRBD1	CATSRLRTGFETQYF	TGTGCCACCAGCAGACTCCGGACAGGGTTTGAGACCCAGTACTTC
TRBV27	TRBJ2-3	.	TRBD1	CASSLSPTGVGTDTQYF	TGTGCCAGCAGTTTAAGCCCGACAGGGGTGGGCACAGATACGCAGTATTTT
TRBV20-1	TRBJ2-7	many	TRBD2	CSASVAGASYEQYF	TGCAGTGCTAGCGTAGCGGGGGCCTCCTACGAGCAGTACTTC
TRBV5-1	TRBJ2-3	many	.	CASRGASTDTQYF	TGCGCCAGCAGAGGGGCTAGCACAGATACGCAGTATTTT
TRBV29-1	TRBJ1-5	.	TRBD1	CSVQTEDRNQPQHF	TGCAGCGTCCAGACTGAGGACAGGAATCAGCCCCAGCATTTT
TRBV4-2	TRBJ2-2	.	TRBD1	CASSQDGSFDRGTGELFF	TGTGCCAGCAGCCAAGATGGCTCTTTCGACAGGGGAACCGGGGAGCTGTTTTTT
TRBV19	TRBJ1-5	.	.	CASSYQGWQPQHF	TGTGCCAGTTCTTATCAGGGATGGCAGCCCCAGCATTTT
TRBV12-3/TRBV12-4	TRBJ2-5	many	TRBD2	CASSLGPSGSSQYF	TGTGCCAGCAGTTTGGGTCCTAGCGGGAGCTCTCAGTACTTC
TRBV10-2	TRBJ2-7	many	TRBD1	CASSQTTGTGGYEQYF	TGCGCCAGCAGCCAAACGACCGGGACAGGGGGCTACGAGCAGTACTTC
TRBV4-3	TRBJ2-7	few	.	CASSLNPGDSYEQYF	TGCGCCAGCAGCCTCAATCCCGGGGACTCCTACGAGCAGTACTTC
TRBV6-2/TRBV6-3	TRBJ1-5	many	.	CASSWTDYSNQPQHF	TGTGCCAGCAGCTGGACAGATTATAGCAATCAGCCCCAGCATTTT
TRBV6-1	TRBJ2-7	few	.	CASSYAPTYEQYF	TGTGCCAGCAGTTATGCCCCAACCTACGAGCAGTACTTC
TRBV20-1	TRBJ1-2	many	TRBD1	CSVTSRDSLFPYGYTF	TGCAGTGTTACGTCCCGGGACAGTCTTTTCCCCTATGGCTACACCTTC
TRBV5-1	TRBJ1-3	.	.	CASSLQGAVAGNTIYF	TGCGCCAGCAGCCTCCAAGGGGCAGTTGCTGGAAACACCATATATTTT
TRBV3-1	TRBJ1-1	many	TRBD1	CASSQRQGTLEAFF	TGTGCCAGCAGCCAACGACAGGGCACGCTAGAAGCTTTCTTT
TRBV12-3/TRBV12-4	TRBJ2-3	.	.	CASSLVHSDTQYF	TGTGCCAGCAGTTTGGTTCACTCCGATACGCAGTATTTT
TRBV10-3	TRBJ1-6	few	.	CAISKGFGSLDSPLHF	TGTGCCATCAGTAAGGGATTTGGGAGTTTGGATTCACCCCTCCACTTT
TRBV5-1	TRBJ2-1	many	.	CASSLGPAGEQFF	TGCGCCAGCAGCTTGGGTCCCGCGGGGGAGCAGTTCTTC
TRBV12-3/TRBV12-4	TRBJ2-3	many	TRBD2	CASSPRAGEGTDTQYF	TGTGCCAGCAGCCCTCGAGCGGGAGAAGGAACAGATACGCAGTATTTT
TRBV9	TRBJ2-7	many	.	CASSVLPGGYEQYF	TGTGCCAGCAGCGTCCTCCCGGGTGGCTACGAGCAGTACTTC
TRBV7-2	TRBJ2-3	.	.	CASSPPLGVGTDTQYF	TGTGCCAGCAGCCCCCCACTTGGGGTAGGGACAGATACGCAGTATTTT
TRBV27	TRBJ2-1	many	.	CASSSYGGVYNEQFF	TGTGCCAGCAGTTCCTATGGCGGGGTATACAATGAGCAGTTCTTC
TRBV6-1	TRBJ2-5	many	.	CASSTSRETQYF	TGTGCCAGCAGTACCTCCCGGGAGACCCAGTACTTC
TRBV7-2	TRBJ2-4	few	.	CASSLGVRGVLAKNIQYF	TGTGCCAGCAGCTTAGGGGTTAGGGGGGTTCTAGCCAAAAACATTCAGTACTTC